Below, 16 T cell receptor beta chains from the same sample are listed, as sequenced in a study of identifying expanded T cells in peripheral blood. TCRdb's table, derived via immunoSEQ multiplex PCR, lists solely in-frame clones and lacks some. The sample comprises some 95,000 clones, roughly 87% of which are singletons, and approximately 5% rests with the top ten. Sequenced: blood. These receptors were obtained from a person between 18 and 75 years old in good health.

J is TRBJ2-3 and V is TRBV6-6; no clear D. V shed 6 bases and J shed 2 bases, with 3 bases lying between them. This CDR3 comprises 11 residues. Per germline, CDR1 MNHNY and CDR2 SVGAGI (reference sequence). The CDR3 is CASSNTDTQYF. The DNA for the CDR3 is TGTGCCAGCAGCAACACAGATACGCAGTATTTT.

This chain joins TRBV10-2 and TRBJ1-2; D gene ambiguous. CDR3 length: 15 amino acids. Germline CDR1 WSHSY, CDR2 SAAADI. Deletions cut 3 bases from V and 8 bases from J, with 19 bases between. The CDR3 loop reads CASSENSGAVGGYTF. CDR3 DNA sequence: TGCGCCAGCAGTGAAAATTCTGGAGCGGTCGGGGGCTACACCTTC.

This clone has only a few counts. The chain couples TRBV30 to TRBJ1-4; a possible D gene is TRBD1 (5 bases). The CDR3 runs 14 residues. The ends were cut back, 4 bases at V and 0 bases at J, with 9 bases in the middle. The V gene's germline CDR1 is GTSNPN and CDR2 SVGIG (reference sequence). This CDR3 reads CAWNGGATNEKLFF. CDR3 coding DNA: TGTGCCTGGAACGGGGGGGCAACTAATGAAAAACTGTTTTTT.

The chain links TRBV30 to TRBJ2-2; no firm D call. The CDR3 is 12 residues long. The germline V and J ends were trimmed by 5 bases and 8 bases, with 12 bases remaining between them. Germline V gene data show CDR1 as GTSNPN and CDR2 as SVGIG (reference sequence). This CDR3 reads CAWYPGGGELFF. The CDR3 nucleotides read TGTGCCTGGTATCCGGGTGGGGGGGAGCTGTTTTTT. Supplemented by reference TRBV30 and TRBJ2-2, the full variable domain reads SQTIHQWPATLVQPVGSPLSLECTVEGTSNPNLYWYRQAAGRGLQLLFYSVGIGQISSEVPQNLSASRPQDRQFILSSKKLLLSDSGFYLCAWYPGGGELFFGEGSRLTVL.

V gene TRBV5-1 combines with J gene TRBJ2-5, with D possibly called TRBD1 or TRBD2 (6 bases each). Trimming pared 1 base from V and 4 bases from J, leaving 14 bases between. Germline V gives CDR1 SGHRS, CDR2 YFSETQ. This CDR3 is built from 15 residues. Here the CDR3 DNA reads TGCGCCAGCAGCTTGCCGGGACACGGGGGAGAGACCCAGTACTTC. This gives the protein CASSLPGHGGETQYF.

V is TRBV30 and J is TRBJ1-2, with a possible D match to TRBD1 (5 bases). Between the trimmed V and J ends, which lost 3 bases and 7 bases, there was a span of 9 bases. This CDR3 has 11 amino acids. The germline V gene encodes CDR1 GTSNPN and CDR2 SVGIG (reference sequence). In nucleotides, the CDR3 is TGTGCCTGGAGAGGGGCGGTTGGCTACACCTTC. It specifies CAWRGAVGYTF.

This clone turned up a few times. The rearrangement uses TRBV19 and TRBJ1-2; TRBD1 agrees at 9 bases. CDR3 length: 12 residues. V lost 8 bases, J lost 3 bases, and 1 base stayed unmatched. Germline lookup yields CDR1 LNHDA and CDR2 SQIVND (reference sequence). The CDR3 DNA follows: TGTGCCAGTGGGGACAGGGACTATGGCTACACCTTC. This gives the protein CASGDRDYGYTF.

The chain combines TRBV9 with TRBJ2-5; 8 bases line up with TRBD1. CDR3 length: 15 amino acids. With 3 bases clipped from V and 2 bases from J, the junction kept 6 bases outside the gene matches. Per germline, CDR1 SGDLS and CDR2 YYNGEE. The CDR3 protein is CASSARTGRQETQYF. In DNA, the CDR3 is TGTGCCAGCAGCGCTCGGACAGGGAGACAAGAGACCCAGTACTTC.

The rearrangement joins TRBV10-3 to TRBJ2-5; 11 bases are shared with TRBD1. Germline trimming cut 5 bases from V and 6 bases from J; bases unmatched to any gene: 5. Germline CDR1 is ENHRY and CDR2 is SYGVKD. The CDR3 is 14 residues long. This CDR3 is CAISTGTGGKTQYF. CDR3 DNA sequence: TGTGCCATCAGTACAGGGACAGGGGGTAAGACCCAGTACTTC.

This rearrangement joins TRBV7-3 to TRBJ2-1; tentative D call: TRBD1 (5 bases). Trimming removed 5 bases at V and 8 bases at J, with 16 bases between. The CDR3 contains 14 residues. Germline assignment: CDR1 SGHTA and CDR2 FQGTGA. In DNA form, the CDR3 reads TGTGCCAGCAGCCTTCTAGGCCCAGGGTATGAGCAGTTCTTC. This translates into CASSLLGPGYEQFF. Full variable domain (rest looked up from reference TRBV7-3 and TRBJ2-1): GAGVSQTPSNKVTEKGKYVELRCDPISGHTALYWYRQSLGQGPEFLIYFQGTGAADDSGLPNDRFFAVRPEGSVSTLKIQRTERGDSAVYLCASSLLGPGYEQFFGPGTRLTVL.

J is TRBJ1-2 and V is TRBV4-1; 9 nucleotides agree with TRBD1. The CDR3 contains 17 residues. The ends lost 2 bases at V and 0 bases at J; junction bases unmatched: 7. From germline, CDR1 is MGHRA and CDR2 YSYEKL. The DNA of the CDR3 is TGCGCCAGCAGCCAACCAGGGACAGGGATTTCTAACTATGGCTACACCTTC. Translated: CASSQPGTGISNYGYTF.

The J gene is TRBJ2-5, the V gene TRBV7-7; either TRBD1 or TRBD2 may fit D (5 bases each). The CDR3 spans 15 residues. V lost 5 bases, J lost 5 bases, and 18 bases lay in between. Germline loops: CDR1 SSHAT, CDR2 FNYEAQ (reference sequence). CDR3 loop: CASSQIRGWGETQYF. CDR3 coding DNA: TGTGCCAGCAGCCAAATACGGGGCTGGGGGGAGACCCAGTACTTC.

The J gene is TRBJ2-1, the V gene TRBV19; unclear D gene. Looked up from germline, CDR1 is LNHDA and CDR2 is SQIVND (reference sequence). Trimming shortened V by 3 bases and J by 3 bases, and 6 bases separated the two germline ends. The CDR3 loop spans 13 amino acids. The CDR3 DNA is TGTGCCAGTAGTATCGACGGCTACAATGAGCAGTTCTTC. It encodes CASSIDGYNEQFF.

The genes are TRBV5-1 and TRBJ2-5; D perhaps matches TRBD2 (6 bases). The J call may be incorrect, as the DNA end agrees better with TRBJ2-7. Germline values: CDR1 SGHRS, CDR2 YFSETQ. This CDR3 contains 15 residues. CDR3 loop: CASSLEISGSYEQYF. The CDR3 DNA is TGCGCCAGCAGCTTGGAGATTAGCGGCTCCTACGAGCAGTACTTC.

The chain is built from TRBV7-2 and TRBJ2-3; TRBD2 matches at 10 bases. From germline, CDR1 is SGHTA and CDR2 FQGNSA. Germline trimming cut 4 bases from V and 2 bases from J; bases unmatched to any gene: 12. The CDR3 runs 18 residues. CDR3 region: CASSSRTSGKHFTDTQYF. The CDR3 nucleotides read TGTGCCAGCAGCTCACGGACTAGCGGTAAACACTTCACAGATACGCAGTATTTT.

CDR3 loop: CASSSRGQRRWEPQHF. The CDR3 DNA reads TGTGCCAGCAGCTCTAGGGGACAGAGGAGATGGGAGCCCCAGCATTTT. The chain is built from TRBV7-8 and TRBJ1-5; 7 bases are shared with TRBD1. Trimming took 4 bases from V and 8 from J; bases not matched to a gene: 14. This CDR3 spans 16 amino acids. CDR1 and CDR2 from the germline V gene are SGHVS and FQNEAQ.